This T cell receptor (beta chain) comes out of a study of shared clonotypes between healthy human individuals. Study-level information: Serving as donors were two women and three men, whose ages spanned 18 to 49.

Each sorted subset replicate got 200 ng genomic DNA, around 29,000 genomes. Profiling relied on immunoSEQ multiplex PCR, and the TCRdb table lists in-frame clones only, not all of them. The repertoire holds over 2,000,000 clones, with over 85% as singletons. Study-level results: The naive CD4 repertoires of a few donors were compared, and roughly 5.1% of clonotypes were shared. An expected dependence of interdonor clonotype sharing on sequencing depth was noted.

Germline trimming cut 0 bases from V and 2 bases from J; bases unmatched to any gene: 8. Germline CDR1 is SGDLS and CDR2 is YYNGEE. CDR3 length: 17 residues. This clone was counted a single time. Its specificity is not known. Naive CD8 cells, CD45RO-negative and positively selected for CCR7, excluded terminally differentiated effector memory CD45RA+ cells. The sequenced sample was naive CD8+ T cells from PBMCs. The chain employs TRBV9 and TRBJ2-7; 10 positions match TRBD2. This TCR was recovered from a man between 18 and 35 years old in good health. Some clones in this sample may be carry-over from other donors' samples. The CDR3 DNA is TGTGCCAGCAGCGTAGGTCCTCCAGCGGGAGGGGCCTACGAGCAGTACTTC. This codes for CASSVGPPAGGAYEQYF.